This TCR beta chain was captured in a study of control samples from healthy donors and cancer patients. Only in-frame clones appear in the TCRdb table, and some are missing; sequencing was by immunoSEQ multiplex PCR. This sample carries around 68,000 clones, 75% to 85% of them seen once, and the ten largest clones take 15% to 18%. This CDR3 spans 15 amino acids. V was trimmed by 5 bases and J by 1 base, leaving 12 bases between them. Per the germline V gene, CDR1 is LGHDT and CDR2 is YNNKEL (reference sequence). Material for sequencing was blood. This TCR was sampled from a man aged 55 to 70 in good health. The rearrangement uses TRBV3-1 (or the pseudogene TRBV3-2) and TRBJ2-1; no clear D gene. DNA of the CDR3: TGTGCCAGCAGCACGTCCCCGCATTCCTACAATGAGCAGTTCTTC. This encodes CASSTSPHSYNEQFF.